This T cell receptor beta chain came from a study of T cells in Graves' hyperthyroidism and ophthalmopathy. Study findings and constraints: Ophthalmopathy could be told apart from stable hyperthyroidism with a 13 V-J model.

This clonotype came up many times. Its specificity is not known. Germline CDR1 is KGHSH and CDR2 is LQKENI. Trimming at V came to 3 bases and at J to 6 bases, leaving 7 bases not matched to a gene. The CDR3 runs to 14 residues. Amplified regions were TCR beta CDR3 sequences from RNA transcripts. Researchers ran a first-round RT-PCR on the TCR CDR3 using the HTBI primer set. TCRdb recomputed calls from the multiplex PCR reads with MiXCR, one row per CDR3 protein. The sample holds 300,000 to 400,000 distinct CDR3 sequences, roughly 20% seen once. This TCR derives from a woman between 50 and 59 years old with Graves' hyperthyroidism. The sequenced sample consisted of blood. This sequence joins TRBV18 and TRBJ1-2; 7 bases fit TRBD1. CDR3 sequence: CASSPAQGLNGYTF. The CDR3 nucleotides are TGTGCCAGCTCACCGGCACAGGGGCTCAATGGCTACACCTTC.